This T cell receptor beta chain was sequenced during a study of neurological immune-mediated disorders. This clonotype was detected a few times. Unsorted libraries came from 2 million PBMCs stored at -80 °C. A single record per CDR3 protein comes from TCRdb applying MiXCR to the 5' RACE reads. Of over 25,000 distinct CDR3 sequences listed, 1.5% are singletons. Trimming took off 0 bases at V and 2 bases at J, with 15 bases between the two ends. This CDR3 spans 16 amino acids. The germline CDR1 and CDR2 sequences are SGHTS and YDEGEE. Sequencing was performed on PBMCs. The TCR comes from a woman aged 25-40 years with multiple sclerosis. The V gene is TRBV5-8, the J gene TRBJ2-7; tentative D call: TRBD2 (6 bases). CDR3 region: CASSLGGGTVPYEQYF. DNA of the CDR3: TGTGCCAGCAGCTTGGGAGGCGGGACGGTCCCCTACGAGCAGTACTTC.